The entry below gives a single T cell receptor beta chain sequence along with its context. Its antigen remains unknown. The data were obtained in a study of shared clonotypes between healthy human individuals. Study summary: There were three CD4 naive, three CD4 memory, two CD8 naive and one CD8 memory plates per donor.

This CDR3 comprises 14 residues. Looked up from germline, CDR1 is ENHRY and CDR2 is SYGVKD. Trimming shortened V by 6 bases and J by 0 bases, and 11 bases separated the two germline ends. General study findings and limits: Generation of non-shared clonotypes was less probable than generation of clonotypes shared by all four donors.

The assay was immunoSEQ multiplex PCR, and TCRdb's table has in-frame clones only and misses some. The sample contains 730,000 or so clones, approximately 79% of which appear only once. Sequencing was done on a sample of memory CD4+ T cells sorted from blood. Subset: CD45RA-negative fraction. The receptor was isolated from a woman between 25 and 40 years old in good health. The gene calls are TRBV10-3 and TRBJ1-2; D not resolved. The CDR3 loop is CAIRSSEANYGYTF. The DNA for the CDR3 is TGTGCCATCAGGTCCTCAGAAGCTAACTATGGCTACACCTTC.